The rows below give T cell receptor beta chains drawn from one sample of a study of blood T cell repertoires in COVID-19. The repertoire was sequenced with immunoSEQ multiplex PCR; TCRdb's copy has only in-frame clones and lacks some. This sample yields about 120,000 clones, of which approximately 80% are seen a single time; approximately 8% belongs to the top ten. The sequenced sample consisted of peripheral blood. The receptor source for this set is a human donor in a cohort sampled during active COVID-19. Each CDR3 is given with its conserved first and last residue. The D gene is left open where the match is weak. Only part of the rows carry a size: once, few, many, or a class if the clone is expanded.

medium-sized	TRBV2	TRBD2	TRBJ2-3	TGTGCCAGCAGTGAGGGTAGCGGGAGCACAGATACGCAGTATTTT	CASSEGSGSTDTQYF
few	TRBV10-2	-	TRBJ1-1	TGCGCCAGCAGTGGAGGTTTCACTGAAGCTTTCTTT	CASSGGFTEAFF
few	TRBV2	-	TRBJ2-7	TGTGCCAGCAGTGATTTGATCCCCGGGACTGGAAACTACGAGCAGTACTTC	CASSDLIPGTGNYEQYF
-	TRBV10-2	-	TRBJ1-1	TGCGCCAGCAGGCGGGGTCTGAACACTGAAGCTTTCTTT	CASRRGLNTEAFF
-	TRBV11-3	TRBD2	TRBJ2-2	TGTGCCAGCAGCTCTGGACTAGCGGGAGGACTACTCAGGAGAACCGGGGAGCTGTTTTTT	CASSSGLAGGLLRRTGELFF
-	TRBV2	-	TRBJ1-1	TGTGCCAGCAGTGTAGAGGGAAAGGGTACTGAAGCTTTCTTT	CASSVEGKGTEAFF
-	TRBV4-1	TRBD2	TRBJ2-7	TGCGCCAGCAGCCAAGACGGACTAGCGGGAATCTACGAGCAGTACTTC	CASSQDGLAGIYEQYF
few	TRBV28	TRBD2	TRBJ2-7	TGTGCCAGCTCAAGCGGGAGTAATGAGCAGTACTTC	CASSSGSNEQYF
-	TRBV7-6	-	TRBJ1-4	TGTGCCAGCAGCCACCGGGACATCGGGGAAAAACTGTTTTTT	CASSHRDIGEKLFF
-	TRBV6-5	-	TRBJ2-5	TGTGCCAGTAGAGGAGAGACCCAGTACTTC	CASRGETQYF
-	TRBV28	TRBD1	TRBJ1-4	TGTGCCAGCAGGGCCGGGACAGGGGAGAATGAAAAACTGTTTTTT	CASRAGTGENEKLFF
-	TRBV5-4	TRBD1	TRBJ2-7	TGTGCCAGCAGCCAGGTGGGACAGGGAAGTTACGAGCAGTACTTC	CASSQVGQGSYEQYF
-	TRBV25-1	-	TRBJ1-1	TGTGCCAGCAGTGAATCCGGGAGTATGTCTGAAGCTTTCTTT	CASSESGSMSEAFF
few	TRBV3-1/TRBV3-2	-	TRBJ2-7	TGTGCCAGCAGCCCCGGGACATTCAGCTCCTACGAGCAGTACTTC	CASSPGTFSSYEQYF
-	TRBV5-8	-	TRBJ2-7	TGTGCCAGCAGCTTGGGGGCCCTGTCAATTTCCTACGAGCAGTACTTC	CASSLGALSISYEQYF
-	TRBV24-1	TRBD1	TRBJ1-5	TGTGCCACCAGTGAGGGGACAGGGAGAAGCAATCAGCCCCAGCATTTT	CATSEGTGRSNQPQHF
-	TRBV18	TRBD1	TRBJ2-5	TGTGCCAGCTCACCAAGCCCCAGGACAGGGGTACGAGAGACCCAGTACTTC	CASSPSPRTGVRETQYF
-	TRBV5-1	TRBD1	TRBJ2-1	TGCGCCAGCAGCTCCCGGACAGGGAATGGCAATGAGCAGTTCTTC	CASSSRTGNGNEQFF
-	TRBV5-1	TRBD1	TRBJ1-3	TGCGCCAGCAGACCCGGGACAGCAATCGGAAACACCATATATTTT	CASRPGTAIGNTIYF
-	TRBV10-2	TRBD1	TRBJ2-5	TGCGCCAGCAGTGACAGGGGGCGGGAGACCCAGTACTTC	CASSDRGRETQYF
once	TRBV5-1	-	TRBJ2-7	TGCGCCAGCAGCCCGGACAGTACCTACGAGCAGTACTTC	CASSPDSTYEQYF
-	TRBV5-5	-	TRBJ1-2	TGTGCCAGCAGCTTGAGTTCACTGATCGATGGCTACACCTTC	CASSLSSLIDGYTF
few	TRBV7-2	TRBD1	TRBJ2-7	TGTGCCAGCAGCCCCCGTCCCGGGACAGGGGAGGAAGCCTACGAGCAGTACTTC	CASSPRPGTGEEAYEQYF
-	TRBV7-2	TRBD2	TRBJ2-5	TGTGCCAGCAGGCTCGGGAGGGAAGAGACCCAGTACTTC	CASRLGREETQYF
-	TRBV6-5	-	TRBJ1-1	TGTGCCAGCACCCTAGGGGGGAACACTGAAGCTTTCTTT	CASTLGGNTEAFF
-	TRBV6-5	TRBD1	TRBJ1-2	TGTGCCAGCATCCCAGAAGGGGACAGGGGCTATGGCTACACCTTC	CASIPEGDRGYGYTF
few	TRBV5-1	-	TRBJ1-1	TGCGCCAGCAGCTCGGGGGGAGTCGGGACCATTGGTACGGCTTTCTTT	CASSSGGVGTIGTAFF
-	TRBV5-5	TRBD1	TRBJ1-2	TGTGCCAGCAGCCTAGGACAGGGGAACTATGGCTACACCTTC	CASSLGQGNYGYTF
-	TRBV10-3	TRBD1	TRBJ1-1	TGTGCCATCAGGCCTTTGGGACAGTTGAACACTGAAGCTTTCTTT	CAIRPLGQLNTEAFF
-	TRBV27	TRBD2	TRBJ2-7	TGTGCCAGCAGCTCTAGCGGGATCTCCTACGAGCAGTACTTC	CASSSSGISYEQYF
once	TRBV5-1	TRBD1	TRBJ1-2	TGCGCCAGCAGGACAGGGAACTATGGCTACACCTTC	CASRTGNYGYTF
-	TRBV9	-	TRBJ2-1	TGTGCCAGCAACAGGGTCGGTAATGAGCAGTTCTTC	CASNRVGNEQFF
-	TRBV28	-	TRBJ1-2	TGTGCCAGCAGTTCCCCTGCCTTTGGAGTTGGAGAATATGGCTACACCTTC	CASSSPAFGVGEYGYTF
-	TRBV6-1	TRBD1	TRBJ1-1	TGTGCCAGCAGTGTAGCAGGGGGAGACACTGAAGCTTTCTTT	CASSVAGGDTEAFF
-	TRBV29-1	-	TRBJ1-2	TGCAGCATACTACTGGGGGAGGGAGAGACCTATGGCTACACCTTC	CSILLGEGETYGYTF
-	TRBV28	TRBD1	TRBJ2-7	TGTGCCAGCAGTCCAACAGGGGCGACCCTTGACGAGCAGTACTTC	CASSPTGATLDEQYF